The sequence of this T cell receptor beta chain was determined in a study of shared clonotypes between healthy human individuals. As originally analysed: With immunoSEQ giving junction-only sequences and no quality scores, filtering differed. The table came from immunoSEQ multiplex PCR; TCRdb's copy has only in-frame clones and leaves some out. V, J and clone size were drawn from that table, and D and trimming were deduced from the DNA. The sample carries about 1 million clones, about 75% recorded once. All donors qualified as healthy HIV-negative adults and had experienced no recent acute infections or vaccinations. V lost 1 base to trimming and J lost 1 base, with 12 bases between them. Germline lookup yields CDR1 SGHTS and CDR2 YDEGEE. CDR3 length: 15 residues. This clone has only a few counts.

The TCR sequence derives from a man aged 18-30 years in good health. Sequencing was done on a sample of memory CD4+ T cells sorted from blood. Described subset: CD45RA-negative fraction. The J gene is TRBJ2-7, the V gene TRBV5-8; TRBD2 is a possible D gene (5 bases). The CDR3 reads CASSLYPRGSYEQYF. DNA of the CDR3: TGTGCCAGCAGCTTGTACCCCCGAGGGTCCTACGAGCAGTACTTC.